This T cell receptor beta chain derives from a study of blood T cells in healthy people across ages. The total RNA that was extracted per sample amounted to at least 5.5 micrograms. Trimming took off 2 bases at V and 1 base at J, with 10 bases between the two ends. Looked up from germline, CDR1 is LGHNA and CDR2 is YSLEER. The CDR3 loop spans 15 amino acids. This clonotype was observed a few times. PCR was performed a second time for roughly 7 to 11 cycles using a sample-barcoded 5' primer and a J-beta primer mix. TCRdb independently ran MiXCR on the 5' RACE reads; one entry per CDR3 protein. The data show 540,000 or so distinct CDR3 sequences, around 24% seen once. These same records also appear under a second study, on T cells of mothers and their children.

V gene TRBV4-3 combines with J gene TRBJ2-3; no clear D gene. The specimen sequenced was blood. This clonotype was obtained from a boy between 10 and 17 years old in good health. The CDR3 DNA is TGCGCCAGCAGCCAAAACCCGCTGGGCACAGATACGCAGTATTTT. Translating it yields CASSQNPLGTDTQYF.